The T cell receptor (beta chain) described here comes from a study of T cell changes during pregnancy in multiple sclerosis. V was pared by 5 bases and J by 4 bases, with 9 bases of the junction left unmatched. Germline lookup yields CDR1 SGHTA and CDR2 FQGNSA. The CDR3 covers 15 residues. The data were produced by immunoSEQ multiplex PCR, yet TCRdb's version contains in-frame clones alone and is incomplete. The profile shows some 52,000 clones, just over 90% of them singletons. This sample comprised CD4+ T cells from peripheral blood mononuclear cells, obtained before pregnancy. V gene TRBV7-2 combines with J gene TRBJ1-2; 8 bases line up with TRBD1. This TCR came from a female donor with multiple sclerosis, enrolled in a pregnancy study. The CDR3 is CASSANSGQVYGYTF. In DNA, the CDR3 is TGTGCCAGCAGCGCCAACTCGGGACAGGTCTATGGCTACACCTTC.